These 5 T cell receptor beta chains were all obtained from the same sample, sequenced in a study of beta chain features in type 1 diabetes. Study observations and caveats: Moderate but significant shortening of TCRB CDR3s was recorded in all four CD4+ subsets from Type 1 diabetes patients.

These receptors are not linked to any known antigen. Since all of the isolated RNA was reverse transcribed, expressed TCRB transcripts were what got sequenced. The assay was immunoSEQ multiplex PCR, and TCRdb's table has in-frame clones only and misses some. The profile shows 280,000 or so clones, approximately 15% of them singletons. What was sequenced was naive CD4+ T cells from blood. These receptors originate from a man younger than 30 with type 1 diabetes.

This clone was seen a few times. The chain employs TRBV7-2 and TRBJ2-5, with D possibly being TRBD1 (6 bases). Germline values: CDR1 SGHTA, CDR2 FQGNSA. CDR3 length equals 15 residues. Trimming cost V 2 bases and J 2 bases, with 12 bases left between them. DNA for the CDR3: TGTGCCAGCAGCTTATTCGGACAGAATCAAGAGACCCAGTACTTC. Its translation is CASSLFGQNQETQYF.

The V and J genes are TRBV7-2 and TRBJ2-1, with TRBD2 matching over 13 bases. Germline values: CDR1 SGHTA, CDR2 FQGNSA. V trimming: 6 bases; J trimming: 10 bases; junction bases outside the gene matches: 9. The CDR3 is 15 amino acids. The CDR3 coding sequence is TGTGCCAGCAGACTCGGACTAGCGGGAGAAGAAGAGCAGTTCTTC. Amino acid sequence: CASRLGLAGEEEQFF.

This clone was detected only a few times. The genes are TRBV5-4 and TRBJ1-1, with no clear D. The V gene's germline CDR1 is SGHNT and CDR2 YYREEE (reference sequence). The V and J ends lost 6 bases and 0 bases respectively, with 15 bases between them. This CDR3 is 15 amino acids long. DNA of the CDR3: TGTGCCAGCATCGGGCCAACGGGAATGAACACTGAAGCTTTCTTT. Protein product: CASIGPTGMNTEAFF.

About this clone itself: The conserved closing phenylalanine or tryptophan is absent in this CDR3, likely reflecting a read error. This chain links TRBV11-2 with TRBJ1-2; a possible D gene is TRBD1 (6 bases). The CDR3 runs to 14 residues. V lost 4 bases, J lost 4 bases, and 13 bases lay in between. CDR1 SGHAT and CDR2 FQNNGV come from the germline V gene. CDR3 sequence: CASSSTRGSYGYTL. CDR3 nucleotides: TGTGCCAGCAGCTCTACCAGGGGAAGCTATGGCTACACCCTC.

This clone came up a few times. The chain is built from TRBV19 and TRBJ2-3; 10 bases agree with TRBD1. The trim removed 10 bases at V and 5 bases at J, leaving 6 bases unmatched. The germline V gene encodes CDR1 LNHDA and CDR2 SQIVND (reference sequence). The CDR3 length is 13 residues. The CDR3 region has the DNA TGTGCCATTGCCGACAGGGGGCAAGATACGCAGTATTTT. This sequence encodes CAIADRGQDTQYF.